One and the same sample provided the 26 T cell receptor beta chains below, sequenced in a study of blood T cells in healthy people across ages. Primers used in a second PCR of roughly 7 to 12 cycles were a sample-barcoded 5' primer and a J-beta primer mix. TCRdb independently ran MiXCR on the 5' RACE reads; one entry per CDR3 protein. The data contain under 850,000 distinct CDR3 sequences, about 34% of them seen just once; the ten biggest clones take up roughly 13%. Sample: blood. These receptor sequences come from a man aged 18-30 years in good health.

This clonotype has only a few counts. The rearrangement links TRBV20-1 to TRBJ2-3; tentative D call: TRBD1 (5 bases). V lost 1 base to trimming and J lost 0 bases, with 8 bases between them. Germline CDR1 DFQATT, CDR2 SNEGSKA (reference sequence). The CDR3 is made up of 14 amino acids. CDR3 sequence: CSARVRGSTDTQYF. Here the CDR3 DNA reads TGCAGTGCTAGAGTTAGGGGTAGCACAGATACGCAGTATTTT.

This clonotype was seen ten or more times. The V and J genes are TRBV5-6 and TRBJ2-5; 9 bases map to TRBD1. V was clipped by 3 bases and J by 5 bases; unmatched bases: 11. Germline V gene data show CDR1 as SGHDT and CDR2 as YYEEEE. The CDR3 extends over 16 amino acids. The chain's CDR3 is CASSSKKQGARETQYF. As DNA, the CDR3 is TGTGCCAGCAGCTCGAAAAAACAGGGGGCGCGGGAGACCCAGTACTTC.

The chain has TRBV3-1 and TRBJ1-4; D perhaps matches TRBD1 (5 bases). Trimming shortened V by 4 bases and J by 7 bases, and 19 bases separated the two germline ends. The germline V gene has CDR1 LGHDT and CDR2 YNNKEL (reference sequence). This CDR3 has 16 residues. CDR3 protein: CASSPQRGRDFEKLFF. CDR3 sequence (DNA): TGTGCCAGCAGCCCCCAGCGTGGGAGGGACTTTGAAAAACTGTTTTTT.

This chain joins TRBV6-1 and TRBJ2-5; D not certain. The J call may be wrong; the DNA end is better matched by TRBJ2-7. CDR1 and CDR2 (germline): MNHNS, SASEGT. The CDR3 runs 14 residues. In nucleotides, the CDR3 is TGTGCCAGCAGTCTCAGCCCCTTTCTCGACGAGCAGTACTTC. Amino acid sequence: CASSLSPFLDEQYF.

This clonotype was detected a few times. The rearrangement uses TRBV29-1 and TRBJ2-2, with D possibly matching TRBD2 (6 bases). The germline V and J ends were trimmed by 5 bases and 6 bases, with 16 bases remaining between them. Germline CDR1 and CDR2: SQVTM and ANQGSEA. CDR3 length: 14 residues. CDR3 amino acids: CSVRFGGISGELFF. The CDR3 nucleotides are TGCAGCGTTCGGTTTGGGGGGATATCCGGGGAGCTGTTTTTT.

This clonotype was seen a few times. The gene calls are TRBV20-1 and TRBJ2-2; D unresolved. Per germline, CDR1 DFQATT and CDR2 SNEGSKA (reference sequence). There are 13 residues in the CDR3. Trimming stripped 6 bases from V and 3 bases from J, with 11 bases between. CDR3 sequence: CSAPKRDTGELFF. CDR3 nucleotides: TGCAGTGCCCCCAAACGGGACACCGGGGAGCTGTTTTTT.

About this clonotype itself: This may be a read error, as it is one base from a much larger clone. V gene TRBV4-1 combines with J gene TRBJ2-5, with D perhaps TRBD1 (7 bases). CDR3 length: 16 residues. The germline V gene has CDR1 MGHRA and CDR2 YSYEKL. This CDR3 reads CAGSLTVQGGQETQYF. The DNA for the CDR3 is TGCGCCGGCAGCTTAACAGTCCAGGGGGGTCAAGAGACCCAGTACTTC.

Note on this clonotype: A much bigger clone sits one base away, suggesting this may be a read error. The chain is built from TRBV29-1 and TRBJ1-2, with D possibly TRBD1 on 5 matching bases. The CDR3 consists of 12 residues. Per the germline V gene, CDR1 is SQVTM and CDR2 is ANQGSEA. Trimming shortened V by 7 bases and J by 5 bases, and 14 bases separated the two germline ends. The CDR3 protein is CSGQTEGYGYTF. The CDR3 DNA is TGCAGCGGACAGACAGAGGGTTATGGCTACACCTTC.

This clonotype was counted a few times. The chain carries TRBV10-2 and TRBJ1-2, with unresolved D. Trimming pared 7 bases from V and 3 bases from J, leaving 9 bases between. The germline V gene encodes CDR1 WSHSY and CDR2 SAAADI. The CDR3 sequence is 12 residues long. CDR3 sequence reads: CASMRDDYGYTF. CDR3 coding DNA: TGCGCCAGCATGAGGGATGACTATGGCTACACCTTC.

There are a few counts of this clonotype. The V call is TRBV27, the J call TRBJ1-1; weak D call: TRBD1 (5 bases). The germline V gene has CDR1 MNHEY and CDR2 SMNVEV (reference sequence). V lost 4 bases and J lost 6, with 12 bases in between. The CDR3 spans 13 residues. The CDR3, as DNA: TGTGCCAGCAGTTATTCCCAAGGGGCTGAAGCTTTCTTT. This codes for CASSYSQGAEAFF.

The V gene is TRBV4-1, the J gene TRBJ2-1; D gene ambiguous. CDR3 length: 14 amino acids. The V end was cut by 2 bases, the J end by 6 bases, with 11 bases between. CDR1 is MGHRA and CDR2 is YSYEKL in the germline V gene. Here the CDR3 reads CASSQISFGNEQFF. The CDR3 DNA sequence: TGCGCCAGCAGCCAAATCAGCTTCGGCAATGAGCAGTTCTTC.

This clonotype was counted only a few times. The chain has TRBV11-2 and TRBJ2-1, with a tentative D call TRBD2 (5 bases). Germline-derived CDR1 and CDR2 are SGHAT and FQNNGV. V lost 7 bases and J 2 bases, leaving 15 bases between the germline ends. There are 15 residues in the CDR3. CDR3: CASTLNPGTYNEQFF. The DNA for the CDR3 is TGTGCCAGCACCCTAAATCCGGGGACCTACAATGAGCAGTTCTTC.

This clonotype was detected a few times. The rearrangement joins TRBV28 to TRBJ1-2; the match to TRBD1 covers 9 bases. Germline lookup yields CDR1 MDHEN and CDR2 SYDVKM. CDR3 length: 12 amino acids. CDR3 region: CASGDRGDGYTF. The DNA of the CDR3 is TGTGCTAGCGGCGACAGGGGGGATGGCTACACCTTC.

This chain links TRBV3-1 with TRBJ2-7, with D hard to call. Germline V CDR1 and CDR2: LGHDT, YNNKEL (reference sequence). The germline V and J ends were trimmed by 0 bases and 7 bases, with 25 bases remaining between them. The CDR3 consists of 18 residues. CDR3 amino acids: CASSQDFRAASSYNEQYF. The CDR3 nucleotides read TGTGCCAGCAGCCAAGATTTTAGGGCCGCAAGCTCCTACAATGAGCAGTACTTC.

This clonotype was detected only a few times. CDR3 nucleotide sequence: TGTGCCAGCAGCCCGATAAGGGAGACCCAGTACTTC. Translating gives CASSPIRETQYF. This chain connects TRBV6-2 or TRBV6-3 to TRBJ2-5, with D hard to call. The germline V gene encodes CDR1 MNHEY and CDR2 SVGEGT. The CDR3 runs to 12 residues. Trimming stripped 6 bases from V and 5 bases from J, with 10 bases between.

The chain links TRBV14 to TRBJ2-3, with no clear D. V gave up 5 bases and J gave up 5 bases, with 11 bases separating them. CDR1 SGHDN and CDR2 FVKESK come from the germline V gene. CDR3 length equals 13 residues. CDR3 region: CASSRVYKDTQYF. The DNA of the CDR3 is TGTGCCAGCAGCAGGGTTTATAAAGATACGCAGTATTTT.

This clonotype has a handful of counts. In DNA form, the CDR3 reads TGCAGCGGGGGGGGACCGATGAACACTGAAGCTTTCTTT. Protein: CSGGGPMNTEAFF. The chain links TRBV29-1 to TRBJ1-1; D perhaps matches TRBD1 (5 bases). In germline, CDR1 is SQVTM, CDR2 ANQGSEA. Trimming stripped 7 bases from V and 0 bases from J, with 12 bases between. CDR3 length equals 13 residues.

The table lists this clonotype with many counts. The rearrangement uses TRBV6-6 and TRBJ2-5; D assignment may be TRBD1 or TRBD2 (6 bases each). Germline values: CDR1 MNHNY, CDR2 SVGAGI (reference sequence). This CDR3 spans 14 amino acids. Trimming removed 5 bases at V and 1 base at J, with 11 bases between. CDR3 sequence: CASSPRDTQETQYF. The CDR3 DNA sequence: TGTGCCAGCAGTCCGCGGGACACCCAAGAGACCCAGTACTTC.

The chain employs TRBV12-3 or TRBV12-4 and TRBJ2-5; 8 nucleotides agree with TRBD1. This CDR3 comprises 13 residues. V dropped 10 bases and J dropped 4; count of bases not matched to a gene: 8. DNA for the CDR3: TGTGCCACCAGGACAGGGAAGGGAGAGACCCAGTACTTC. Translation gives CATRTGKGETQYF.

In the case of this clonotype: At one of its ends the junction is not consistent with the germline gene, which may arise from a read error. The rearrangement joins TRBV14 to TRBJ2-1; D ambiguous. Germline CDR1 reads SGHDN; CDR2 reads FVKESK. This CDR3 has 16 amino acids. CDR3 coding DNA: TGTGCCGGCAGCCAAGATCTCGGTCACTCCTACAATGAGCAGTTCTTC. Protein sequence: CAGSQDLGHSYNEQFF.

This clonotype has just a few counts. This rearrangement joins TRBV4-1 to TRBJ1-1; 7 bases are a match to TRBD1. The CDR3 has 14 residues. Germline V gene lookup returns CDR1 MGHRA and CDR2 YSYEKL. V lost 0 bases to trimming and J lost 6 bases; unmatched junction nucleotides: 4. The CDR3: CASSQEGRGSEAFF. CDR3 DNA: TGCGCCAGCAGCCAAGAAGGCAGGGGGTCTGAAGCTTTCTTT.

This clonotype turned up a few times. V is TRBV7-2 and J is TRBJ2-3; D is uncertain. CDR3 size: 14 residues. Trimming took off 5 bases at V and 1 base at J, with 10 bases between the two ends. From germline, CDR1 is SGHTA and CDR2 FQGNSA. The CDR3 region has the DNA TGTGCCAGCAGCCCCCCTCCTGGCACAGATACGCAGTATTTT. Its translation: CASSPPPGTDTQYF.

This chain links TRBV4-3 with TRBJ1-4; D is ambiguous. CDR1 and CDR2 from the germline V gene are LGHNA and YSLEER. V lost 0 bases and J 8 bases, leaving 7 bases between the germline ends. This CDR3 comprises 13 residues. The DNA for the CDR3 is TGCGCCAGCAGCCAAGATTACGAGGAAAAACTGTTTTTT. This translates into CASSQDYEEKLFF.

The chain combines TRBV4-2 with TRBJ2-1, with TRBD2 identical over 11 bases. J was trimmed by 6 bases and V by 0 bases; bases with no gene match: 4. The CDR3 spans 16 residues. Germline CDR1 LGHNA, CDR2 YNFKEQ. Here the CDR3 DNA reads TGTGCCAGCAGCCAAGAAGAGGGGACTAGCGGCAATGAGCAGTTCTTC. This sequence encodes CASSQEEGTSGNEQFF.

This clonotype was seen many times. The chain employs TRBV3-1 and TRBJ2-7, with a possible D match to TRBD2 (6 bases). The germline CDR1 and CDR2 sequences are LGHDT and YNNKEL (reference sequence). The CDR3 runs to 11 residues. V was clipped by 11 bases and J by 3 bases, with 11 bases between them. The CDR3 protein is CAAGPSYEQYF. The DNA for the CDR3 is TGTGCCGCGGGGCCGAGCTACGAGCAGTACTTC.

The chain has TRBV4-2 and TRBJ2-1, with TRBD2 identical over 9 bases. The length of the CDR3 is 16 residues. J gave up 4 bases and V 3 bases, and 7 bases lay outside the gene matches. Germline-derived CDR1 and CDR2 are LGHNA and YNFKEQ. The CDR3 here is CASSQTTSGWYNEQFF. CDR3 DNA sequence: TGTGCCAGCAGCCAGACGACTAGCGGATGGTACAATGAGCAGTTCTTC.